Below, 14 T cell receptor beta chains from the same sample are listed, as sequenced in a study of blood T cells in healthy people across ages. Then a second PCR, running roughly 7 to 11 cycles, was carried out with a sample-barcoded 5' primer and a J-beta primer mix. TCRdb independently ran MiXCR on the 5' RACE reads; one entry per CDR3 protein. The sample contains 850,000 or so distinct CDR3 sequences, 29% of which appear only once. Sequenced: blood. The origin of the receptors is an elderly woman in good health.

This clonotype was detected ten times or more. The V and J genes are TRBV28 and TRBJ1-5; 7 nucleotides agree with TRBD1. In germline, CDR1 is MDHEN, CDR2 SYDVKM. The CDR3 spans 14 residues. J was trimmed by 7 bases and V by 4 bases; bases with no gene match: 7. The CDR3 DNA reads TGTGCCAGCAGTTCCGGACAGGTGAGGCAGCCCCAGCATTTT. Translated: CASSSGQVRQPQHF.

This clonotype was recorded at least ten times. The rearrangement joins TRBV7-2 to TRBJ2-4; possible D gene TRBD1, 6 bases. V was pared by 3 bases and J by 6 bases, with 21 bases between. The CDR3 runs to 17 residues. The germline gives CDR1 SGHTA, CDR2 FQGNSA. The CDR3: CASSFGRRGGSLNIQYF. The DNA for the CDR3 is TGTGCCAGCAGCTTCGGGCGAAGAGGGGGTAGTTTAAACATTCAGTACTTC.

This clonotype was recorded at least ten times. V gene TRBV6-2 or TRBV6-3 combines with J gene TRBJ2-1; no reliable D call. V was clipped by 5 bases and J by 15 bases, with 20 bases between them. Germline assignment: CDR1 MNHEY and CDR2 SVGEGT. The CDR3 is 13 amino acids. The CDR3 sequence is CASSPKTPPRTFF. The CDR3 coding sequence is TGTGCCAGCAGTCCCAAGACTCCCCCGAGGACGTTCTTC.

This clonotype appeared many times. The V gene is TRBV20-1, the J gene TRBJ2-3; D may be TRBD2 (7 bases). With 3 bases removed from V and 2 bases from J, the gap between germline ends came to 18 bases. The germline gives CDR1 DFQATT, CDR2 SNEGSKA (reference sequence). This CDR3 has 16 amino acids. CDR3 nucleotide sequence: TGCAGTGCTAGGAGGGGGGGCGGGGTAATCACAGATACGCAGTATTTT. Amino acids: CSARRGGGVITDTQYF.

In its sample, this clonotype was seen many times. The chain links TRBV7-8 to TRBJ2-3, with D unresolved. The CDR3 contains 14 residues. Trimming took 4 bases from V and 3 from J, leaving 11 bases between them. The germline V gene encodes CDR1 SGHVS and CDR2 FQNEAQ. The CDR3 DNA is TGTGCCAGCAGCTCAACCCAGGTGACAGATACGCAGTATTTT. Residues: CASSSTQVTDTQYF.

This chain connects TRBV7-9 to TRBJ1-6; possible D gene TRBD1, 5 bases. Trimming shortened V by 4 bases and J by 6 bases, and 13 bases separated the two germline ends. The CDR3 has 15 residues. Germline values: CDR1 SEHNR, CDR2 FQNEAQ (reference sequence). The CDR3: CASSWGGRLNSPLHF. For the CDR3, the DNA is TGTGCCAGCAGCTGGGGCGGGAGACTTAATTCACCCCTCCACTTT.

The rearrangement links TRBV15 to TRBJ2-5; the match to TRBD2 covers 8 bases. The germline V gene has CDR1 LNHNV and CDR2 YYDKDF (reference sequence). CDR3 length: 17 amino acids. V was pared by 1 base and J by 2 bases, with 9 bases of the junction left unmatched. The CDR3 region has the DNA TGTGCCACCAGCAGAGGACTGGTAGCGGGAATGCAAGAGACCCAGTACTTC. Protein: CATSRGLVAGMQETQYF. The whole variable domain, filled in from reference TRBV15 and TRBJ2-5, reads DAMVIQNPRYQVTQFGKPVTLSCSQTLNHNVMYWYQQKSSQAPKLLFHYYDKDFNNEADTPDNFQSRRPNTSFCFLDIRSPGLGDTAMYLCATSRGLVAGMQETQYFGPGTRLLVL.

This clonotype was counted many times. The rearrangement uses TRBV5-1 and TRBJ1-2, with 8 bases that match TRBD1. Trimming at V came to 6 bases and at J to 8 bases, leaving 9 bases not matched to a gene. CDR1 and CDR2 from the germline V gene are SGHRS and YFSETQ. The CDR3 length is 13 residues. The CDR3 coding sequence is TGCGCCAGCATCGGACAGGGTCTGGGAGGCTACACCTTC. This translates into CASIGQGLGGYTF. Full variable domain (remainder filled in from reference TRBV5-1 and TRBJ1-2): KAGVTQTPRYLIKTRGQQVTLSCSPISGHRSVSWYQQTPGQGLQFLFEYFSETQRNKGNFPGRFSGRQFSNSRSEMNVSTLELGDSALYLCASIGQGLGGYTFGSGTRLTVV.

Ten or more counts support this clonotype. CDR3 bases: TGTGCCAGCAGCTTAGTGTTAGGGGGCAATGAGCAGTTCTTC. It is translated as CASSLVLGGNEQFF. The genes are TRBV7-6 and TRBJ2-1; D is possibly TRBD1 (6 bases). Germline V gene sequence: CDR1 SGHVS, CDR2 FNYEAQ. V was clipped by 1 base and J by 6 bases, with 10 bases between them. CDR3 size: 14 residues.

This clonotype was seen at least ten times. The chain uses TRBV9 and TRBJ2-5, with D hard to call. The V gene's germline CDR1 is SGDLS and CDR2 YYNGEE. The ends were cut back, 0 bases at V and 3 bases at J, with 12 bases in the middle. The CDR3 runs 15 residues. For the CDR3, the DNA is TGTGCCAGCAGCGTAGCTACCGGGCAGGAAGAGACCCAGTACTTC. Translation gives CASSVATGQEETQYF.

The J gene is TRBJ2-5, the V gene TRBV2; tentatively, D is TRBD2 (6 bases). The CDR3 is 15 amino acids. Trimming took off 6 bases at V and 1 base at J, with 15 bases between the two ends. The germline V gene has CDR1 SNHLY and CDR2 FYNNEI. DNA for the CDR3: TGTGCCAGCAGGGGAGGCAGGACCTTCCAAGAGACCCAGTACTTC. This sequence encodes CASRGGRTFQETQYF. Full variable domain (rest looked up from reference TRBV2 and TRBJ2-5): EPEVTQTPSHQVTQMGQEVILRCVPISNHLYFYWYRQILGQKVEFLVSFYNNEISEKSEIFDDQFSVERPDGSNFTLKIRSTKLEDSAMYFCASRGGRTFQETQYFGPGTRLLVL.

Remarks on this clonotype: This may come from a read error, since a much larger clone is one base off. The chain combines TRBV6-8 with TRBJ2-6; 11 nucleotides align to TRBD1. The CDR3 totals 17 residues. The germline V gene encodes CDR1 MNHGY and CDR2 SAAAGT. The CDR3 region has the DNA TGTGCCAGCAAAACGGACAGGGGGCTAGGAGGGGCCAACGTCCGGACTTTC. Its protein is CASKTDRGLGGANVRTF.

This clonotype occurred many times. The rearrangement uses TRBV6-5 and TRBJ2-5, with 9 nucleotides matching TRBD1. CDR1 and CDR2 (germline): MNHEY, SVGAGI. Losses at the gene ends were 6 bases for V and 5 bases for J; bases not matched to a gene: 7. The CDR3 runs 14 residues. The DNA for the CDR3 is TGTGCCAGCAGAGGGGACAGGGCAGGGGAGACCCAGTACTTC. It specifies CASRGDRAGETQYF.

J is TRBJ2-4 and V is TRBV15; no definite D call. The DNA end favors TRBJ2-5, so the J call may be wrong. The CDR3 runs to 13 residues. CDR1 is LNHNV, CDR2 YYDKDF, per germline (reference sequence). Here the CDR3 reads CATSRVDQETQYF. The CDR3 DNA reads as TGTGCCACCAGCAGAGTAGACCAAGAGACCCAGTACTTC.